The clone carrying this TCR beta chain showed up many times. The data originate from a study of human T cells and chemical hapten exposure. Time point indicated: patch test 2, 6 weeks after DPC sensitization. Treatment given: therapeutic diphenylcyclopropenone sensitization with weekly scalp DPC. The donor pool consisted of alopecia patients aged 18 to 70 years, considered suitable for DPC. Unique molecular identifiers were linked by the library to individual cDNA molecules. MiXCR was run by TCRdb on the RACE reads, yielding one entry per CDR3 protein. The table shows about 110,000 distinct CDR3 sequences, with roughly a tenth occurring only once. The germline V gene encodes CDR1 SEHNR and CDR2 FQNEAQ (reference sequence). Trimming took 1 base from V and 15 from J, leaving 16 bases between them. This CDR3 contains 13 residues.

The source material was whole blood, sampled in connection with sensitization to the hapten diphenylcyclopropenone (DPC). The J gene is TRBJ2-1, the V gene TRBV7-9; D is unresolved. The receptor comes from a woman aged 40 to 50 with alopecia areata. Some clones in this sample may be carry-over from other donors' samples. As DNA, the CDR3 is TGTGCCAGCAGCTTAGAAGGAGTCCCAAGGTCGTTCTTC. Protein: CASSLEGVPRSFF.